A single sample is the source of the 31 T cell receptor beta chains below, sequenced in a study of blood T cell repertoires in COVID-19. The repertoire was sequenced with immunoSEQ multiplex PCR; TCRdb's copy has only in-frame clones and lacks some. The sample shows around 68,000 clones, 70% to 85% of them seen only once. Source material: peripheral blood. The receptors originated from a woman between 45 and 65 years old with acute or convalescent COVID-19.

The J gene is TRBJ1-1, the V gene TRBV10-2, with a weak D call TRBD1 (5 bases). The CDR3 spans 12 residues. CDR1 WSHSY and CDR2 SAAADI come from the germline V gene. The V and J ends lost 1 base and 11 bases respectively, with 11 bases between them. CDR3: CASSELGRVAFF. The CDR3 DNA is TGCGCCAGCAGTGAGTTGGGGCGCGTGGCTTTCTTT.

Only a few counts were recorded for this clone. V is TRBV5-4 and J is TRBJ1-3, with 7 positions matching TRBD1. The junction had 9 bases not matched to a gene; V was cut back by 5 bases and J by 7 bases. The CDR3 totals 14 residues. Looked up from germline, CDR1 is SGHNT and CDR2 is YYREEE (reference sequence). CDR3 amino acids: CASSFDRESNTIYF. CDR3 coding DNA: TGTGCCAGCAGTTTCGACAGGGAGTCCAACACCATATATTTT.

The gene calls are TRBV19 and TRBJ2-2, with D possibly being TRBD1 (5 bases). V shed 7 bases and J shed 1 base, with 25 bases lying between them. In germline, CDR1 is LNHDA, CDR2 SQIVND (reference sequence). The CDR3 totals 19 residues. Here the CDR3 DNA reads TGTGCCAGTATGACAGATAATAGACCCAAAAGAAGGAACACCGGGGAGCTGTTTTTT. Residues: CASMTDNRPKRRNTGELFF.

This chain connects TRBV28 to TRBJ1-5, with a possible D match to TRBD1 (5 bases). The germline V gene has CDR1 MDHEN and CDR2 SYDVKM. V was clipped by 7 bases and J by 1 base, with 14 bases between them. There are 15 residues in the CDR3. CDR3 bases: TGTGCCAGCACCCGCGGGGACTGGAGCAATCAGCCCCAGCATTTT. Protein product: CASTRGDWSNQPQHF.

The chain employs TRBV27 and TRBJ1-1, with 7 bases that match TRBD1. Germline V gene data show CDR1 as MNHEY and CDR2 as SMNVEV (reference sequence). The CDR3 spans 13 residues. Losses at the gene ends were 3 bases for V and 5 bases for J; bases not matched to a gene: 3. The CDR3 protein is CASSLTGRTEAFF. For the CDR3, the DNA is TGTGCCAGCAGTTTGACAGGGAGAACTGAAGCTTTCTTT.

CDR3 coding DNA: TGTGCCAGCAGCCTGATAGCGGGAGCTTTAATCTACAATGAGCAGTTCTTC. Amino acids: CASSLIAGALIYNEQFF. V and J are TRBV14 and TRBJ2-1; TRBD2 aligns across 9 bases. Germline CDR1 and CDR2: SGHDN and FVKESK. This CDR3 contains 17 residues. V lost 4 bases and J lost 3; bases outside the gene matches: 10.

The chain is built from TRBV5-5 and TRBJ2-2; 11 nucleotides align to TRBD2. CDR3 length: 19 residues. Trimming removed 0 bases from V and 1 base from J; junction bases left unmatched: 8. CDR1 is SGHKS, CDR2 YYEKEE, per germline (reference sequence). The CDR3 nucleotides are TGTGCCAGCAGCTTGGAGATGGCCCTAGCGGGAGGGAACACCGGGGAGCTGTTTTTT. This translates into CASSLEMALAGGNTGELFF.

This chain connects TRBV12-5 to TRBJ1-5; 8 nucleotides align to TRBD1. Germline CDR1 and CDR2: LGHNT and FRNRAP. The CDR3 runs 14 residues. The ends lost 9 bases at V and 4 bases at J; junction bases unmatched: 8. CDR3 residues: CASPLDRENQPQHF. The CDR3 DNA sequence: TGTGCTAGCCCACTGGACAGGGAGAATCAGCCCCAGCATTTT.

This clone is a singleton in its sample. The chain couples TRBV7-8 to TRBJ2-5; 7 bases fit TRBD1. J was trimmed by 5 bases and V by 5 bases; bases with no gene match: 8. The length of the CDR3 is 14 residues. The germline gives CDR1 SGHVS, CDR2 FQNEAQ. The CDR3 protein is CASSPSSRGETQYF. The DNA of the CDR3 is TGTGCCAGCAGCCCGTCATCCAGGGGGGAGACCCAGTACTTC.

This clone was detected a few times. The chain couples TRBV5-1 to TRBJ1-4; D is undetermined. CDR3 length: 15 amino acids. Trimming took 4 bases from V and 5 from J, leaving 15 bases between them. The germline CDR1 and CDR2 sequences are SGHRS and YFSETQ. The CDR3 reads CASSPAEHPNEKLFF. The CDR3 nucleotides are TGCGCCAGCAGCCCAGCGGAACACCCCAATGAAAAACTGTTTTTT.

This clone was observed a handful of times. V usage is TRBV19 and J usage is TRBJ1-5, with a tentative D call TRBD1 (6 bases). The germline V gene encodes CDR1 LNHDA and CDR2 SQIVND (reference sequence). Trimming left V 5 bases short and J 0 bases short, with 8 bases between. CDR3 length: 14 amino acids. This chain's CDR3 is CASSLRGSNQPQHF. The CDR3 DNA reads as TGTGCCAGTAGTCTCAGGGGTAGCAATCAGCCCCAGCATTTT.

V and J are TRBV18 and TRBJ1-1; 8 bases align to TRBD1. Germline CDR1 reads KGHSH; CDR2 reads LQKENI. The length of the CDR3 is 13 residues. V trimming: 4 bases; J trimming: 11 bases; junction bases outside the gene matches: 9. The CDR3 region is CASSRGTGEGAFF. The CDR3 DNA reads as TGTGCCAGCTCACGCGGGACAGGCGAAGGGGCTTTCTTT. Filled out from reference TRBV18 and TRBJ1-1, the complete variable domain reads NAGVMQNPRHLVRRRGQEARLRCSPMKGHSHVYWYRQLPEEGLKFMVYLQKENIIDESGMPKERFSAEFPKEGPSILRIQQVVRGDSAAYFCASSRGTGEGAFFGQGTRLTVV.

Only one count was recorded for this clone. The rearrangement joins TRBV6-6 to TRBJ2-2, with D maybe TRBD2 (6 bases). Germline lookup yields CDR1 MNHNY and CDR2 SVGAGI (reference sequence). V lost 2 bases and J lost 5, with 9 bases in between. This CDR3 comprises 14 residues. The CDR3 DNA sequence: TGTGCCAGCAGTTACCCGGAGGGAACCGGGGAGCTGTTTTTT. Translation: CASSYPEGTGELFF.

This chain uses TRBV25-1 with TRBJ2-1, with 8 positions matching TRBD2. The germline gives CDR1 MGHDK, CDR2 SYGVNS. The CDR3 is 18 amino acids. Trimming removed 3 bases from V and 0 bases from J; junction bases left unmatched: 10. The CDR3 loop is CASSDSLAGALSYNEQFF. In nucleotides, the CDR3 is TGTGCCAGCAGTGATAGTCTAGCGGGCGCCCTCTCCTACAATGAGCAGTTCTTC.

The chain recombines TRBV24-1 with TRBJ2-1; perhaps TRBD1 as D (6 bases). V was clipped by 10 bases and J by 0 bases, with 15 bases between them. Germline CDR1 is KGHDR and CDR2 is SFDVKD. There are 15 residues in the CDR3. The CDR3 spells CATGGGPSSYNEQFF. The CDR3 region has the DNA TGTGCCACAGGGGGTGGGCCCTCCTCCTACAATGAGCAGTTCTTC.

The CDR3 sequence: CASSRPLLTGGAGYTF. Here the CDR3 DNA reads TGTGCCAGCAGCCGACCGCTTCTCACAGGGGGCGCTGGCTACACCTTC. The V call is TRBV28, the J call TRBJ1-2; 9 positions agree with TRBD1. Losses at the gene ends were 6 bases for V and 7 bases for J; bases not matched to a gene: 15. CDR3 length: 16 amino acids. Germline lookup yields CDR1 MDHEN and CDR2 SYDVKM.

The CDR3 bases are TGTGCCAGCAACCCGGGACTAGCGGGGAACCGCGAAGATACGCAGTATTTT. Translating gives CASNPGLAGNREDTQYF. The rearrangement uses TRBV2 and TRBJ2-3, with 13 bases identical to TRBD2. CDR3 size: 17 residues. V dropped 7 bases and J dropped 5; count of bases not matched to a gene: 12. The V gene's germline CDR1 is SNHLY and CDR2 FYNNEI.

The CDR3 here is CASSLRQGKTEAFF. The CDR3 DNA follows: TGTGCCAGCAGCTTGCGACAGGGTAAGACTGAAGCTTTCTTT. J is TRBJ1-1 and V is TRBV11-1, with 7 nucleotides matching TRBD1. The CDR3 has 14 amino acids. CDR1 is SGHAT, CDR2 FQDESV, per germline (reference sequence). Germline trimming cut 3 bases from V and 5 bases from J; bases unmatched to any gene: 6.

The rearrangement uses TRBV5-1 and TRBJ2-1, with D unresolved. The CDR3 consists of 15 residues. Germline V gene sequence: CDR1 SGHRS, CDR2 YFSETQ. The germline V and J ends were trimmed by 0 bases and 7 bases, with 14 bases remaining between them. The CDR3 nucleotides are TGCGCCAGCAGCTTGGGCGGTCAAGGAATGAATGAGCAGTTCTTC. Its translation: CASSLGGQGMNEQFF.

The chain links TRBV2 to TRBJ2-3; 9 nucleotides match TRBD2. The germline CDR1 and CDR2 sequences are SNHLY and FYNNEI. CDR3 size: 18 residues. V was pared by 6 bases and J by 2 bases, with 15 bases of the junction left unmatched. The CDR3 here is CASSTGTSSSLATDTQYF. Here the CDR3 DNA reads TGTGCCAGCAGCACCGGGACTAGCTCAAGTCTAGCCACAGATACGCAGTATTTT.

This clone appeared a few times. The chain couples TRBV6-5 to TRBJ2-1; D remains ambiguous. From germline, CDR1 is MNHEY and CDR2 SVGAGI. This CDR3 spans 14 amino acids. Trimming removed 8 bases from V and 0 bases from J, with 11 bases in between. The CDR3 coding sequence is TGTGCCAGCCGTCTTATGGCCTCCTACAATGAGCAGTTCTTC. This encodes CASRLMASYNEQFF.

The chain uses TRBV4-2 and TRBJ2-2, with 9 bases identical to TRBD2. The CDR3 runs 18 residues. V shed 0 bases, J shed 5 bases, and the junction held 10 bases outside the gene matches. Germline V lookup: CDR1 LGHNA, CDR2 YNFKEQ. The CDR3 here is CASSQDSAAGGLTGELFF. The CDR3 bases are TGTGCCAGCAGCCAAGATTCGGCAGCGGGAGGTTTGACCGGGGAGCTGTTTTTT.

This clone was seen a handful of times. V and J are TRBV6-6 and TRBJ2-5; D is ambiguous. Between the trimmed V and J ends, which lost 6 bases and 3 bases, there was a span of 8 bases. Germline CDR1 reads MNHNY; CDR2 reads SVGAGI (reference sequence). The CDR3 loop spans 12 amino acids. This CDR3 is CASRPGKETQYF. The CDR3 DNA reads as TGTGCCAGCAGACCAGGCAAAGAGACCCAGTACTTC.

The V gene is TRBV3-1 (or the pseudogene TRBV3-2), the J gene TRBJ1-2; D perhaps matches TRBD1 (6 bases). Trimming stripped 4 bases from V and 0 bases from J, with 12 bases between. Germline assignment: CDR1 LGHDT and CDR2 YNNKEL (reference sequence). The CDR3 length is 15 residues. The CDR3 reads CASSLGQTSNYGYTF. For the CDR3, the DNA is TGTGCCAGCAGCCTAGGACAGACTTCTAACTATGGCTACACCTTC.

The chain combines TRBV15 with TRBJ2-1, with 7 bases matching TRBD2. The V segment lost 4 bases and the J segment 13 bases; nucleotides outside the gene matches: 10. The CDR3 is 13 residues long. Germline CDR1 LNHNV, CDR2 YYDKDF (reference sequence). The CDR3 loop reads CATSNPGTMFQFF. CDR3 nucleotides: TGTGCCACCAGCAACCCCGGGACTATGTTTCAGTTCTTC. Supplemented by reference TRBV15 and TRBJ2-1, the full variable domain reads DAMVIQNPRYQVTQFGKPVTLSCSQTLNHNVMYWYQQKSSQAPKLLFHYYDKDFNNEADTPDNFQSRRPNTSFCFLDIRSPGLGDTAMYLCATSNPGTMFQFFGPGTRLTVL.

Only a few counts were recorded for this clone. The rearrangement joins TRBV19 to TRBJ1-1; TRBD1 aligns across 9 bases. Trimming at V came to 6 bases and at J to 7 bases, leaving 15 bases not matched to a gene. Germline V CDR1 and CDR2: LNHDA, SQIVND (reference sequence). This CDR3 contains 16 residues. The CDR3 protein is CASSEVPGQGRSEAFF. The CDR3 DNA reads as TGTGCCAGTAGCGAGGTTCCTGGACAGGGGCGAAGTGAAGCTTTCTTT. Full variable domain (remainder filled in from reference TRBV19 and TRBJ1-1): DGGITQSPKYLFRKEGQNVTLSCEQNLNHDAMYWYRQDPGQGLRLIYYSQIVNDFQKGDIAEGYSVSREKKESFPLTVTSAQKNPTAFYLCASSEVPGQGRSEAFFGQGTRLTVV.

This clone was detected only a few times. The CDR3 here is CASTQRGMGGYTF. The DNA of the CDR3 is TGTGCCAGCACCCAACGGGGGATGGGAGGCTACACCTTC. The chain is built from TRBV6-5 and TRBJ1-2; D is perhaps TRBD1 (5 bases). V was cut by 7 bases and J by 8 bases, with 17 bases left in between. CDR1 and CDR2 from the germline V gene are MNHEY and SVGAGI. The CDR3 runs 13 residues.

By frequency in the sample, this clone is medium-sized. The gene calls are TRBV10-2 and TRBJ1-5, with D hard to call. Germline loops: CDR1 WSHSY, CDR2 SAAADI. Trimming left V 2 bases short and J 0 bases short, with 5 bases between. The CDR3 is made up of 14 amino acids. CDR3 residues: CASSETNSNQPQHF. The CDR3 nucleotides read TGCGCCAGCAGTGAGACAAATAGCAATCAGCCCCAGCATTTT.

The chain recombines TRBV7-2 with TRBJ2-5, with D tentatively TRBD1 (6 bases). V gave up 8 bases and J gave up 2 bases, with 18 bases separating them. Germline V gene sequence: CDR1 SGHTA, CDR2 FQGNSA. The CDR3 consists of 15 residues. The CDR3 here is CASGRDTFFQETQYF. The CDR3 bases are TGTGCCAGCGGCCGGGACACCTTCTTTCAAGAGACCCAGTACTTC. The whole variable domain, filled in from reference TRBV7-2 and TRBJ2-5, reads GAGVSQSPSNKVTEKGKDVELRCDPISGHTALYWYRQSLGQGLEFLIYFQGNSAPDKSGLPSDRFSAERTGGSVSTLTIQRTQQEDSAVYLCASGRDTFFQETQYFGPGTRLLVL.

The genes are TRBV30 and TRBJ1-5; the D gene is possibly TRBD1 (6 bases). Trimming left V 1 base short and J 3 bases short, with 13 bases between. This CDR3 has 15 amino acids. CDR1 and CDR2 (germline): GTSNPN, SVGIG (reference sequence). The CDR3 bases are TGTGCCTGGAGTGCTCGCAACAGGGACAATCAGCCCCAGCATTTT. Translation gives CAWSARNRDNQPQHF.

This sequence joins TRBV11-2 and TRBJ2-7; TRBD1 matches at 12 bases. This CDR3 has 18 residues. Looked up from germline, CDR1 is SGHAT and CDR2 is FQNNGV. J gave up 3 bases and V 10 bases, and 19 bases lay outside the gene matches. The CDR3 DNA sequence: TGTGCCATCATCTTAGTAGGGGGACAGGGGGCGGTTGGCTACGAGCAGTACTTC. As protein: CAIILVGGQGAVGYEQYF.